These T cell receptor beta chains were read from a single sample in a study of T cells in Graves' hyperthyroidism and ophthalmopathy. TCRdb itself ran the multiplex PCR reads through MiXCR, one entry per CDR3 protein. The repertoire has hundreds of thousands of distinct CDR3 sequences, over 15% of them found once; the top ten carry about 50%. The sample was blood. These receptors originate from an older woman with Graves' ophthalmopathy. Both conserved end residues are part of each CDR3. A D gene is named only where the DNA matches it firmly. Clone size, where shown, is once, few, many, or a class for clones that have expanded.

abundance: many; d_gene: TRBD1; j_gene: TRBJ1-2; v_gene: TRBV3-1; CDR3nt: TGTGCCAGCAGCTTCCGGGACAGGGGGCCTGTCAGCTATGGCTACACCTTC; CDR3aa: CASSFRDRGPVSYGYTF
abundance: .; d_gene: .; j_gene: TRBJ1-2; v_gene: TRBV4-2; CDR3nt: TGTGCCAGCAGCCAAGATATGACGAAAGATGCGGTCTATGGCTACACCTTC; CDR3aa: CASSQDMTKDAVYGYTF
abundance: many; d_gene: TRBD2; j_gene: TRBJ2-7; v_gene: TRBV10-3; CDR3nt: TGTGCCATCAGTGAGAAGCGGGAACTTTACGAGCAGTACTTC; CDR3aa: CAISEKRELYEQYF
abundance: .; d_gene: TRBD1; j_gene: TRBJ1-3; v_gene: TRBV5-1; CDR3nt: TGCGCCAGCAGCCCCGGGACAGTCTCTGGAAACACCATATATTTT; CDR3aa: CASSPGTVSGNTIYF
abundance: many; d_gene: .; j_gene: TRBJ2-5; v_gene: TRBV18; CDR3nt: TGTGCCAGCTCACCAATGGGGAAAAGGTTGGAGACCCAGTACTTC; CDR3aa: CASSPMGKRLETQYF
abundance: many; d_gene: TRBD1; j_gene: TRBJ2-4; v_gene: TRBV3-1; CDR3nt: TGTGCCAGCAGCCATGCCGGGGGACAGGTAAACATTCAGTACTTC; CDR3aa: CASSHAGGQVNIQYF
abundance: .; d_gene: .; j_gene: TRBJ1-5; v_gene: TRBV20-1; CDR3nt: TGCAGTGCTACCGGGGGCCCCAACAATCAGCCCCAGCATTTT; CDR3aa: CSATGGPNNQPQHF
abundance: .; d_gene: .; j_gene: TRBJ2-2; v_gene: TRBV20-1; CDR3nt: TGCAGTGCTAGCTCCCTGGGCACCGGGGAGCTGTTTTTT; CDR3aa: CSASSLGTGELFF
abundance: many; d_gene: TRBD2; j_gene: TRBJ2-7; v_gene: TRBV3-1; CDR3nt: TGTGCCAGCAGCCAAGGGTTGGCGGGGGGCTCCTACGAGCAGTACTTC; CDR3aa: CASSQGLAGGSYEQYF
abundance: many; d_gene: .; j_gene: TRBJ1-2; v_gene: TRBV5-1; CDR3nt: TGCGCCAGCAGCTTGGCTCCAATGTCCTCAGGTCTAGCTAACTATGGCTACACCTTC; CDR3aa: CASSLAPMSSGLANYGYTF
abundance: few; d_gene: TRBD1; j_gene: TRBJ2-2; v_gene: TRBV7-9; CDR3nt: TGTGCCAGCAGCTTAAAGACAGGGGGATCCGGGGAGCTGTTTTTT; CDR3aa: CASSLKTGGSGELFF
abundance: many; d_gene: .; j_gene: TRBJ1-5; v_gene: TRBV30; CDR3nt: TGTGCCTGGAGTTCACATAGGGCCGGTCCCCAGCATTTT; CDR3aa: CAWSSHRAGPQHF
abundance: many; d_gene: .; j_gene: TRBJ1-1; v_gene: TRBV13; CDR3nt: TGTGCCAGCAGCTTGAACCCGAACACTGAAGCTTTCTTT; CDR3aa: CASSLNPNTEAFF
abundance: few; d_gene: TRBD2; j_gene: TRBJ2-7; v_gene: TRBV4-1; CDR3nt: TGCGCCAGCAGCCAACTAGCGGGGAGAACCTACGAGCAGTACTTC; CDR3aa: CASSQLAGRTYEQYF
abundance: many; d_gene: TRBD2; j_gene: TRBJ2-1; v_gene: TRBV10-3; CDR3nt: TGTGCCATCAGTGATAGCGGGGGGACATCGGAGGAGCAGTTCTTC; CDR3aa: CAISDSGGTSEEQFF
abundance: few; d_gene: .; j_gene: TRBJ2-7; v_gene: TRBV25-1; CDR3nt: TGTGCCAGCAGTGGCGTTCGCAGTAGATACGAGCAGTACTTC; CDR3aa: CASSGVRSRYEQYF
abundance: few; d_gene: .; j_gene: TRBJ1-1; v_gene: TRBV20-1; CDR3nt: TGCAGTGCTAGAGGCTCGGTGGACACTGAAGCTTTCTTT; CDR3aa: CSARGSVDTEAFF
abundance: .; d_gene: .; j_gene: TRBJ2-2; v_gene: TRBV4-3; CDR3nt: TGCGCCAGCAGCCGAACAGGCCGGGAGCTGTTTTTT; CDR3aa: CASSRTGRELFF
abundance: many; d_gene: .; j_gene: TRBJ1-6; v_gene: TRBV30; CDR3nt: TGTGCCTGGAACGCAGGGTCGGATTCACCCCTCCACTTT; CDR3aa: CAWNAGSDSPLHF
abundance: many; d_gene: TRBD1; j_gene: TRBJ2-3; v_gene: TRBV5-1; CDR3nt: TGCGCCAGCAGCCCGGGACAGCCAAGCACAGATACGCAGTATTTT; CDR3aa: CASSPGQPSTDTQYF
abundance: many; d_gene: TRBD1; j_gene: TRBJ1-4; v_gene: TRBV6-1; CDR3nt: TGTGCCAGCAGTAGAACAGGGGGTACGGCTGAAAAACTGTTTTTT; CDR3aa: CASSRTGGTAEKLFF
abundance: many; d_gene: TRBD2; j_gene: TRBJ2-6; v_gene: TRBV7-6; CDR3nt: TGTGCCAGCAGCTTACTAGCGGGAGGCCTCCCTGGGGCCAACGTCCTGACTTTC; CDR3aa: CASSLLAGGLPGANVLTF
abundance: many; d_gene: .; j_gene: TRBJ1-6; v_gene: TRBV9; CDR3nt: TGTGCCAGACAGCCCTATAATTCACCCCTCCACTTT; CDR3aa: CARQPYNSPLHF
abundance: many; d_gene: .; j_gene: TRBJ1-2; v_gene: TRBV7-2; CDR3nt: TGTGCCAGCAGGTCCGATGCGGGATGGGGCTATGGCTACACCTTC; CDR3aa: CASRSDAGWGYGYTF
abundance: few; d_gene: .; j_gene: TRBJ2-1; v_gene: TRBV4-3; CDR3nt: TGCGCCAGCAGCCAAGATCGTCCAAACAATGAGCAGTTCTTC; CDR3aa: CASSQDRPNNEQFF
abundance: many; d_gene: TRBD2; j_gene: TRBJ2-5; v_gene: TRBV3-1; CDR3nt: TGTGCCAGCAGCCAAGGAGCGGGAGGAGAGACCCAGTACTTC; CDR3aa: CASSQGAGGETQYF
abundance: few; d_gene: .; j_gene: TRBJ1-1; v_gene: TRBV19; CDR3nt: TGTGCCAGTAGAGGATACGGAAGAGCGAACACTGAAGCTTTCTTT; CDR3aa: CASRGYGRANTEAFF
abundance: few; d_gene: .; j_gene: TRBJ2-2; v_gene: TRBV15; CDR3nt: TGTGCCACCAGCAGAGATCTTGCGGGGGAGCTGTTTTTT; CDR3aa: CATSRDLAGELFF
abundance: .; d_gene: .; j_gene: TRBJ2-5; v_gene: TRBV9; CDR3nt: TGTGCCAGCAGGGACGCCCCATTGGCACCAGAGACCCAGTACTTC; CDR3aa: CASRDAPLAPETQYF
abundance: .; d_gene: .; j_gene: TRBJ1-1; v_gene: TRBV2; CDR3nt: TGTGCCAGCAGTTCCATGGAGGCCACTGAAGCCTTCTTT; CDR3aa: CASSSMEATEAFF
abundance: many; d_gene: TRBD1; j_gene: TRBJ1-2; v_gene: TRBV7-2; CDR3nt: TGTGCCAGCAGCTTGGGACAGGGGCGAAATGGCTACACCTTC; CDR3aa: CASSLGQGRNGYTF
abundance: .; d_gene: TRBD2; j_gene: TRBJ2-5; v_gene: TRBV20-1; CDR3nt: TGCAGTGCTAGAGATCCGGCTAGCGGGCAAGAGACCCAGTACTTC; CDR3aa: CSARDPASGQETQYF
abundance: .; d_gene: TRBD1; j_gene: TRBJ2-1; v_gene: TRBV28; CDR3nt: TGTGCCAGCAGTTTTCTTTTGGGACAGGGGTTGAGGAATGAGCAGTTCTTC; CDR3aa: CASSFLLGQGLRNEQFF
abundance: many; d_gene: .; j_gene: TRBJ2-3; v_gene: TRBV18; CDR3nt: TGTGCCAGCTCACCACCGGTCGCAGGACCCGCGAAGGATACGCAGTATTTT; CDR3aa: CASSPPVAGPAKDTQYF
abundance: many; d_gene: .; j_gene: TRBJ2-4; v_gene: TRBV27; CDR3nt: TGTGCCAGCAGCCAACAGGGAGCGGGCATTCAGTACTTC; CDR3aa: CASSQQGAGIQYF
abundance: .; d_gene: .; j_gene: TRBJ2-3; v_gene: TRBV5-1; CDR3nt: TGCGCCAGCCACGGCAGGGGCCCAGATACGCAGTATTTT; CDR3aa: CASHGRGPDTQYF
abundance: many; d_gene: .; j_gene: TRBJ2-3; v_gene: TRBV7-3; CDR3nt: TGTGCCAGCAGCGTAAACTCAAGAGATACGCAGTATTTT; CDR3aa: CASSVNSRDTQYF
abundance: many; d_gene: .; j_gene: TRBJ2-5; v_gene: TRBV20-1; CDR3nt: TGCAGTGCCGCGGGGCATCTGGAGACCCAGTACTTC; CDR3aa: CSAAGHLETQYF
abundance: .; d_gene: .; j_gene: TRBJ2-5; v_gene: TRBV19; CDR3nt: TGTGCCAGTAGTAGCAGGGTTGGGGAGACCCAGTACTTC; CDR3aa: CASSSRVGETQYF
abundance: many; d_gene: TRBD1; j_gene: TRBJ2-1; v_gene: TRBV7-9; CDR3nt: TGTGCCAGCAGCTTAGTCAGGGGGATCTATGAGCAGTTCTTC; CDR3aa: CASSLVRGIYEQFF
abundance: many; d_gene: .; j_gene: TRBJ2-2; v_gene: TRBV7-2; CDR3nt: TGTGCCAGCAGCACAGGGTTGGCCACCGGGGAGCTGTTTTTT; CDR3aa: CASSTGLATGELFF
abundance: many; d_gene: TRBD1; j_gene: TRBJ2-4; v_gene: TRBV7-2; CDR3nt: TGTGCCAGCAGCTCTGGACAGGGGGCAAGGATTCAGTACTTC; CDR3aa: CASSSGQGARIQYF
abundance: .; d_gene: TRBD1; j_gene: TRBJ1-4; v_gene: TRBV13; CDR3nt: TGTGCCAGCAGCCAGGGGGCGGATGAAAAACTGTTTTTT; CDR3aa: CASSQGADEKLFF
abundance: many; d_gene: .; j_gene: TRBJ1-2; v_gene: TRBV7-2; CDR3nt: TGTGCCAGCAGCCCGCCCTTCACGGGTGGCTACACCTTC; CDR3aa: CASSPPFTGGYTF
abundance: many; d_gene: .; j_gene: TRBJ1-1; v_gene: TRBV30; CDR3nt: TGTGCCTGGAAACTCAGGTCGGCTGAAGCTTTCTTT; CDR3aa: CAWKLRSAEAFF
abundance: many; d_gene: .; j_gene: TRBJ2-1; v_gene: TRBV18; CDR3nt: TGTGCCAGCTCACCACCGGGGGCCAGCTACAATGAGCAGTTCTTC; CDR3aa: CASSPPGASYNEQFF
abundance: many; d_gene: .; j_gene: TRBJ2-3; v_gene: TRBV18; CDR3nt: TGTGCCAGCTCACCAGGCCAAGCAGATACGCAGTATTTT; CDR3aa: CASSPGQADTQYF
abundance: .; d_gene: .; j_gene: TRBJ1-4; v_gene: TRBV5-8; CDR3nt: TGTGCCAGCAGCTTGGGAGGTTTCGGAGGCGAAAAACTGTTTTTT; CDR3aa: CASSLGGFGGEKLFF